The TCR beta chain under discussion was sequenced for a study of graft-versus-host responses after intestinal transplantation. V shed 4 bases, J shed 0 bases, and the junction held 8 bases outside the gene matches. The CDR3 is made up of 16 amino acids. Per the germline V gene, CDR1 is SEHNR and CDR2 is FQNEAQ (reference sequence). The protocol was immunoSEQ multiplex PCR, while the TCRdb copy is restricted to in-frame clones and leaves out a portion. Of 96,000 or so clones in the sample, 80% to 95% are singletons; the top ten hold around 0.17%. In the case of this clone: The antigen is not known.

The source material was unstimulated CD4+ T cells sorted from spleen or lymph node cells, sampled before intestinal transplant. The TCR originated in a human donor who received an intestinal transplant. This rearrangement joins TRBV7-9 to TRBJ1-2; 7 bases map to TRBD1. CDR3 sequence: CASSSDRILSNYGYTF. As DNA, the CDR3 is TGTGCCAGCAGCTCGGACAGGATCTTATCTAACTATGGCTACACCTTC.